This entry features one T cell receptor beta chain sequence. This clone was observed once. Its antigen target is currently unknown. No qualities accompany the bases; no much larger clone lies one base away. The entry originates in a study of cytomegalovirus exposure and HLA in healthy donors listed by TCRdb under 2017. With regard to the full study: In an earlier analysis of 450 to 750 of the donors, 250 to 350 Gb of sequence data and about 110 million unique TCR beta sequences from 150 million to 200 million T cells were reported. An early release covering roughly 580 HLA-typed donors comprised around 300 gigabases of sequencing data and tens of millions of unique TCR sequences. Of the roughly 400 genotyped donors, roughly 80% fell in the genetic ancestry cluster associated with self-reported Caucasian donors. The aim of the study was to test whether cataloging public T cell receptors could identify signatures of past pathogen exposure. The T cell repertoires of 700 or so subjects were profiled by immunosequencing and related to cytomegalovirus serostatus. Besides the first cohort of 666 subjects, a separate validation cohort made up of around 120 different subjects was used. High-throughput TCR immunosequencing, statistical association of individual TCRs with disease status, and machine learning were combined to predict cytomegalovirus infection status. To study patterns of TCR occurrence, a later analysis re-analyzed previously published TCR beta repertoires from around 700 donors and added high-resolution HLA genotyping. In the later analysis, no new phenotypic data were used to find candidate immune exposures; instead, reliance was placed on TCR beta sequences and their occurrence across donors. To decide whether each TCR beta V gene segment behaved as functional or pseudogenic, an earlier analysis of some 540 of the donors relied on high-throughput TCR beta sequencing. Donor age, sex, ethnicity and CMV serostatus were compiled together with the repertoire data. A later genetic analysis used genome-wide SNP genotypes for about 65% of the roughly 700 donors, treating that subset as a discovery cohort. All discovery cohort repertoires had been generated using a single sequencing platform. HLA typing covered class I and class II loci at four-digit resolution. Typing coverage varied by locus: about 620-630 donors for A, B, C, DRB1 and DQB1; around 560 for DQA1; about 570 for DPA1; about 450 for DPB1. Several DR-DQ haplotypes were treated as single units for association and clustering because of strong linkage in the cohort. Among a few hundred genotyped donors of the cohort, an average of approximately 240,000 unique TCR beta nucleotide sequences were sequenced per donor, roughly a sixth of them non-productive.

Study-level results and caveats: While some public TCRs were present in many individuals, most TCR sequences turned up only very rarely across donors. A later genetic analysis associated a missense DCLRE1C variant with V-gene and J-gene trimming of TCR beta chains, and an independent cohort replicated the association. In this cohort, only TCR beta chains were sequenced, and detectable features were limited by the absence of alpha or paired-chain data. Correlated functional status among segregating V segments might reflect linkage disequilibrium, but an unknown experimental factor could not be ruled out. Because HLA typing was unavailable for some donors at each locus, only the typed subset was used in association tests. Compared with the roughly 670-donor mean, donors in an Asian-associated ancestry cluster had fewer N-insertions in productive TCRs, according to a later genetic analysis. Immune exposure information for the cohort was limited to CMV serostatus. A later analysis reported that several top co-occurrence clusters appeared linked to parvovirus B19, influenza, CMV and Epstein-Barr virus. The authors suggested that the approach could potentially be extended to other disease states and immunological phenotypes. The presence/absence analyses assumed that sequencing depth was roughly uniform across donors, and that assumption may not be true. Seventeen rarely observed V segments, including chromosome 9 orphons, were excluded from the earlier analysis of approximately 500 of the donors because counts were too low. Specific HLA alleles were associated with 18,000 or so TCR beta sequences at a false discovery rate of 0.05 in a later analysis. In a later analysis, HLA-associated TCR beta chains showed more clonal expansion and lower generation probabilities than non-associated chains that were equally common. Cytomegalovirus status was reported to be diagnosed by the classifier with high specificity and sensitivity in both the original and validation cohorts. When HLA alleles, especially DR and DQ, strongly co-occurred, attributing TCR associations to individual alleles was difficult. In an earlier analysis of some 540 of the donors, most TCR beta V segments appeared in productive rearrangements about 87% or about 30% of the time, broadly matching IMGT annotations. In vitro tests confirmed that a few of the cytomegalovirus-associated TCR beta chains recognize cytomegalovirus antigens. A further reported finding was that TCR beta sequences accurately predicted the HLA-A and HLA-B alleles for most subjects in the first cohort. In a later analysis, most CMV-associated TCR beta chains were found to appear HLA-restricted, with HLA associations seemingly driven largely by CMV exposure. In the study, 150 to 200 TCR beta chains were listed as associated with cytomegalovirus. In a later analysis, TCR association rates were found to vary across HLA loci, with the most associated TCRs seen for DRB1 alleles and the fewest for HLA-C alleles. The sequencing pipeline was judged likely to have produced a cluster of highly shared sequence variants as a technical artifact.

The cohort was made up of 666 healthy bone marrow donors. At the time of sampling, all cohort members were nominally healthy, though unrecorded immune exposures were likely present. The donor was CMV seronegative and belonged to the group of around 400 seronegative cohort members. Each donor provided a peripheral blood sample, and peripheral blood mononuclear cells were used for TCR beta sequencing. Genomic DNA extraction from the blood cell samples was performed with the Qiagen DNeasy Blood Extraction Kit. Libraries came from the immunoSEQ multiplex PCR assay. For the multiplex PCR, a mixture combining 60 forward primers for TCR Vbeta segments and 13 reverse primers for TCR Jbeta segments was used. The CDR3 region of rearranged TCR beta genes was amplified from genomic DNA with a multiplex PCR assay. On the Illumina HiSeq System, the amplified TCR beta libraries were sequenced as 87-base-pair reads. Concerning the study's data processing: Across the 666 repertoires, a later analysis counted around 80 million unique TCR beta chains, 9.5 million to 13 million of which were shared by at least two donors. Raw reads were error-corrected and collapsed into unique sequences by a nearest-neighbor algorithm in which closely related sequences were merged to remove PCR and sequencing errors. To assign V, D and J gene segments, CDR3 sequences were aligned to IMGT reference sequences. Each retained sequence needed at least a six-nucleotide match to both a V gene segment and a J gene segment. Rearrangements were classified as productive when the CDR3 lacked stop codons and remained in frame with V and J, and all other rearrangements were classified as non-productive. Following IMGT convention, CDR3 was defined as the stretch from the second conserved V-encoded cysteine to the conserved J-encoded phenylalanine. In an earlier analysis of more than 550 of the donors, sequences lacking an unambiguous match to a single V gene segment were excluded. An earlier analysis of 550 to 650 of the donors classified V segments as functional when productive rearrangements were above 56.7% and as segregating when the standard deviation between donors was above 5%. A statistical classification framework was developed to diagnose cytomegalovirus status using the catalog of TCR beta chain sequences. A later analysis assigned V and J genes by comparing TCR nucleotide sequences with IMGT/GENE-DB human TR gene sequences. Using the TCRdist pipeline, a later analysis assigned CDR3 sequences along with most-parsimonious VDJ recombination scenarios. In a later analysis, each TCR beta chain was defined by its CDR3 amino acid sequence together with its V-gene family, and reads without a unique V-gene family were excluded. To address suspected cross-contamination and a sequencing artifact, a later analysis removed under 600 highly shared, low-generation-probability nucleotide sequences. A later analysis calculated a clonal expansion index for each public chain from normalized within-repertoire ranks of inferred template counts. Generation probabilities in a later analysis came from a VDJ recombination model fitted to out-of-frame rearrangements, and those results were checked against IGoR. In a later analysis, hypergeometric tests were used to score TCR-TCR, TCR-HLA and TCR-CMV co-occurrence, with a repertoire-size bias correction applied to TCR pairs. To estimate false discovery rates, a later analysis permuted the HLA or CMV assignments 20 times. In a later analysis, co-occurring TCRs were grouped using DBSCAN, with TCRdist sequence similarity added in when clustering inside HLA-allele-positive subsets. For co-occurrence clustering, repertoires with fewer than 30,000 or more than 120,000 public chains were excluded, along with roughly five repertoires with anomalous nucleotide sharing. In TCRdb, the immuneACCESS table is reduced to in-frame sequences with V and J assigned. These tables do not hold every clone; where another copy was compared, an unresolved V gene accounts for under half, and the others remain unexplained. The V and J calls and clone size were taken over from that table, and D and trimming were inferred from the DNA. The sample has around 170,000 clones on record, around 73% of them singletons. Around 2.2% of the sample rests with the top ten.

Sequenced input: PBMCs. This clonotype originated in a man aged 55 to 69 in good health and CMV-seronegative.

The nucleotides are TGTGCCAGCAGCTTTGACCGATCGAGGGAGACCCAGTACTTC. Translation gives CASSFDRSRETQYF. Rearrangement joined TRBV5-4 to TRBJ2-5; no confident D gene assignment can be made. Between the V and J ends, shortened by 2 bases and 5 bases respectively, the junction contains 13 bases. From the cysteine through the phenylalanine, the CDR3 covers 14 amino acids. The entry retains the CDR3 DNA only, 42 bases that are in frame from base 1. The germline V gene (reference sequence) provides CDR1 SGHNT and CDR2 YYREEE.